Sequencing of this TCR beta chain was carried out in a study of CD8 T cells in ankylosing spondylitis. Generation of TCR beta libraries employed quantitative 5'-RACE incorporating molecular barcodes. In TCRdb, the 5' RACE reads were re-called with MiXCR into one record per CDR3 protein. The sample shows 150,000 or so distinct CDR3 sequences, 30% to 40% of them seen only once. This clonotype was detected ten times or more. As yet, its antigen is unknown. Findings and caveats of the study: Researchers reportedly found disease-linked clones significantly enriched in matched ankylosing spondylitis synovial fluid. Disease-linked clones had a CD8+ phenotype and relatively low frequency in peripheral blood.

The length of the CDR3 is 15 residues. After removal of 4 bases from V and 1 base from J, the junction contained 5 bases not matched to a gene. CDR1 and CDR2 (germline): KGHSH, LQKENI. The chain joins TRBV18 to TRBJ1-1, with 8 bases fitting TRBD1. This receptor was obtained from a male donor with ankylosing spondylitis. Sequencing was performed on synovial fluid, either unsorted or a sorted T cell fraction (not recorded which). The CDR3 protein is CASSLTGGSNTEAFF. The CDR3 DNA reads TGTGCCAGCTCACTTACAGGGGGATCGAACACTGAAGCTTTCTTT.